These 17 T cell receptor beta chains came from one sample sequenced in a study of T cells in Graves' hyperthyroidism and ophthalmopathy. Amplification of TCR beta CDR3 regions was performed using RNA transcripts as template. RT-PCR in the first round (using the HTBI primer set) targeted the TCR CDR3. TCRdb itself ran the multiplex PCR reads through MiXCR, one entry per CDR3 protein. The table has fewer than 600,000 distinct CDR3 sequences, around 15% seen once. Sequenced input: blood. Receptors originate from a woman aged 18-29 years with Graves' hyperthyroidism.

The table lists this clonotype with many counts. The gene calls are TRBV12-3 or TRBV12-4 and TRBJ1-2; possibly TRBD1 for D (6 bases). The germline V and J ends were trimmed by 7 bases and 7 bases, with 19 bases remaining between them. The CDR3 spans 14 residues. The chain's CDR3 is CASTLGGGGGGYTF. The CDR3 DNA reads TGTGCCAGCACCTTAGGAGGGGGGGGGGGTGGCTACACCTTC.

This clonotype was seen repeatedly, ten times or more. V gene TRBV3-1 combines with J gene TRBJ2-1, with 14 bases matching TRBD2. This CDR3 region has 15 residues. In germline, CDR1 is LGHDT, CDR2 YNNKEL (reference sequence). The V segment lost 4 bases and the J segment 11 bases; nucleotides outside the gene matches: 7. This chain's CDR3 is CASSPGTSGRVKQFF. Written as DNA, the CDR3 is TGTGCCAGCAGCCCTGGGACTAGCGGGAGAGTAAAGCAGTTCTTC.

Remarks on this clonotype: A much more abundant neighbour one base away suggests this may be a read error. CDR3 sequence: CAWSLGPDRTF. For the CDR3, the DNA is TGTGCCTGGAGTCTCGGACCGGATCGGACCTTC. This sequence joins TRBV30 and TRBJ1-2, with D uncertain. CDR3 length: 11 amino acids. The V gene's germline CDR1 is GTSNPN and CDR2 SVGIG (reference sequence). V lost 2 bases and J lost 14, with 15 bases in between.

This clonotype was seen only a few times. The CDR3 reads CALQRGDRGNTEAFF. DNA for the CDR3: TGTGCCCTCCAGAGGGGGGACCGAGGAAACACTGAAGCTTTCTTT. The genes are TRBV30 and TRBJ1-1; D possibly corresponds to TRBD1 (6 bases). The V end lost 8 bases, the J end lost 2 bases, and 21 bases lay between the germline ends. This CDR3 has 15 amino acids. Germline CDR1 reads GTSNPN; CDR2 reads SVGIG (reference sequence).

This clonotype was counted ten times or more. The rearrangement uses TRBV12-3 or TRBV12-4 and TRBJ1-2; the D is unclear. V lost 2 bases, J lost 2 bases, and 9 bases lay in between. The CDR3 extends over 14 amino acids. CDR3 nucleotides: TGTGCCAGCAGTTTATGGCCGAGGAACTATGGCTACACCTTC. Translating gives CASSLWPRNYGYTF.

This clonotype has more than one count but fewer than ten. The chain has TRBV30 and TRBJ2-5, with 9 bases matching TRBD1. The V and J ends lost 4 bases and 7 bases, in that order; junction bases with no gene match: 7. This CDR3 is built from 13 residues. In germline, CDR1 is GTSNPN, CDR2 SVGIG (reference sequence). The CDR3 DNA follows: TGTGCCTGGACCACAGGGGGCCAGGGGACCCAGTACTTC. Translation: CAWTTGGQGTQYF.

The chain employs TRBV19 and TRBJ1-4; D might be TRBD1 (6 bases). This CDR3 is 13 amino acids long. Germline loops: CDR1 LNHDA, CDR2 SQIVND (reference sequence). V was clipped by 8 bases and J by 4 bases, with 11 bases between them. The CDR3 DNA reads as TGTGCCAGTGGACAGAACCTTAATGAAAAACTGTTTTTT. Its translation is CASGQNLNEKLFF.

The rearrangement uses TRBV20-1 and TRBJ2-2, with 8 nucleotides matching TRBD2. The CDR3 consists of 13 residues. The V gene's germline CDR1 is DFQATT and CDR2 SNEGSKA (reference sequence). Trimming removed 4 bases from V and 8 bases from J; junction bases left unmatched: 6. The CDR3 loop is CSATPAGAGELFF. CDR3 coding DNA: TGCAGTGCTACCCCAGCGGGAGCAGGGGAGCTGTTTTTT.

This clonotype was detected a few times. The gene calls are TRBV24-1 and TRBJ2-3; tentatively, D is TRBD1 (6 bases). The CDR3 contains 14 residues. CDR1 is KGHDR, CDR2 SFDVKD, per germline. The ends were cut back, 3 bases at V and 4 bases at J, with 10 bases in the middle. The CDR3 reads CATSDPTGPDTQYF. CDR3 nucleotides: TGTGCCACCAGTGATCCCACAGGGCCAGATACGCAGTATTTT.

This clonotype was found many times. The chain has TRBV7-8 and TRBJ2-1; D is possibly TRBD2 (5 bases). CDR1 SGHVS and CDR2 FQNEAQ come from the germline V gene. The CDR3 runs to 15 residues. V lost 3 bases, J lost 1 base, and 10 bases lay in between. The CDR3 DNA reads as TGTGCCAGCAGCTTCCGCGGACTTTCCTACAATGAGCAGTTCTTC. Protein sequence: CASSFRGLSYNEQFF.

This clonotype was seen more than once but under ten times. The J gene is TRBJ2-3, the V gene TRBV5-1; 8 positions agree with TRBD2. The length of the CDR3 is 16 residues. Germline V lookup: CDR1 SGHRS, CDR2 YFSETQ. V lost 0 bases and J lost 6; bases outside the gene matches: 9. For the CDR3, the DNA is TGCGCCAGCAGCTTGGGAACGGGAGGGCCAGCTGATACGCAGTATTTT. Amino acids: CASSLGTGGPADTQYF.

This clonotype was counted ten times or more. CDR3 DNA sequence: TGTGCCTGGAGGGCCAGGTCGGACACTGAAGCTTTCTTT. Its translation is CAWRARSDTEAFF. This chain uses TRBV30 with TRBJ1-1; D call uncertain. Germline lookup yields CDR1 GTSNPN and CDR2 SVGIG (reference sequence). V was clipped by 3 bases and J by 3 bases, with 11 bases between them. This CDR3 has 13 amino acids.

This rearrangement joins TRBV6-1 to TRBJ2-7, with TRBD2 as a possible D gene (5 bases). V lost 1 base to trimming and J lost 4 bases, with 8 bases between them. This CDR3 comprises 13 residues. CDR1 is MNHNS, CDR2 SASEGT, per germline. CDR3 coding DNA: TGTGCCAGCAGTGAAGGAGGGCTTTACGAGCAGTACGTC. It specifies CASSEGGLYEQYV.

This clonotype was counted many times. V gene TRBV7-2 combines with J gene TRBJ2-1; D is ambiguous. The germline V gene has CDR1 SGHTA and CDR2 FQGNSA. V lost 1 base and J 3 bases, leaving 10 bases between the germline ends. The CDR3 sequence is 15 residues long. CDR3 protein: CASSLESRYYNEQFF. As DNA, the CDR3 is TGTGCCAGCAGCTTAGAATCAAGATACTACAATGAGCAGTTCTTC.

The sample holds many counts of this clonotype. The chain couples TRBV11-1 to TRBJ2-1, with TRBD2 as a possible D gene (6 bases). V was pared by 4 bases and J by 8 bases, with 12 bases between. This CDR3 has 13 amino acids. Germline loops: CDR1 SGHAT, CDR2 FQDESV (reference sequence). The DNA of the CDR3 is TGTGCCAGCAGCTGGCGGAGGGCTGATGAGCAGTTCTTC. As protein: CASSWRRADEQFF.

The chain combines TRBV29-1 with TRBJ2-7; no clear D gene. Germline assignment: CDR1 SQVTM and CDR2 ANQGSEA. The CDR3 totals 12 residues. V was cut by 3 bases and J by 6 bases, with 12 bases left in between. The DNA for the CDR3 is TGCAGCGTTGATTCAGGAGACTGCGAGCAGTACTTC. It is translated as CSVDSGDCEQYF.

This chain connects TRBV29-1 to TRBJ2-1; TRBD1 is a possible D gene (6 bases). The V end lost 5 bases, the J end lost 4 bases, and 15 bases lay between the germline ends. Germline lookup yields CDR1 SQVTM and CDR2 ANQGSEA. CDR3 length: 14 amino acids. The CDR3 here is CSVPSGTPYNEQFF. The DNA of the CDR3 is TGCAGCGTTCCATCCGGGACACCATACAATGAGCAGTTCTTC.